The rows below give T cell receptor beta chains drawn from one sample of a study of T cell repertoires in cytomegalovirus infection. TCRdb recomputed calls from the reads with MiXCR, one row per CDR3 protein. The sample records roughly 500,000 distinct CDR3 sequences, approximately 16% being singletons. Sample: CD8+ T cells from PBMCs. These receptors were obtained from a human donor in good health (CMV status not recorded). Some clones in this sample may be carry-over from other donors' samples. Both conserved end residues are part of each CDR3. Fields, in order: D gene, V gene, J gene, clone size, CDR3 protein, CDR3 DNA. A D gene is named only where the DNA matches it firmly. Only some rows state a clone size, as once, few, many or a class for expanded clones.

d_call: .
v_call: TRBV27
j_call: TRBJ2-1
clone_size: few
cdr3_aa: CASSSWTEEQFF
cdr3_nt: TGTGCCAGCAGTTCTTGGACAGAAGAGCAGTTCTTC

d_call: TRBD1
v_call: TRBV12-3/TRBV12-4
j_call: TRBJ1-4
clone_size: many
cdr3_aa: CASSDRSNEKLFF
cdr3_nt: TGTGCCAGCTCGGACAGGTCAAATGAAAAACTGTTTTTT

d_call: .
v_call: TRBV6-6
j_call: TRBJ1-3
clone_size: few
cdr3_aa: CASSYSTLNMGGNTIYF
cdr3_nt: TGTGCCAGCAGTTACTCGACTCTTAATATGGGAGGAAACACCATATATTTT

d_call: TRBD1
v_call: TRBV11-2
j_call: TRBJ2-1
clone_size: .
cdr3_aa: CASSFRQGEYNEQFF
cdr3_nt: TGTGCCAGCAGCTTTCGACAGGGGGAGTACAATGAGCAGTTCTTC

d_call: .
v_call: TRBV11-2
j_call: TRBJ2-3
clone_size: .
cdr3_aa: CASSPPRAGGTDTQYF
cdr3_nt: TGTGCCAGCAGCCCCCCAAGGGCGGGCGGCACAGATACGCAGTATTTT

d_call: TRBD1
v_call: TRBV2
j_call: TRBJ1-5
clone_size: .
cdr3_aa: CASRAGQGRFIGNQPLHF
cdr3_nt: TGTGCCAGCAGGGCGGGACAGGGTAGATTCATAGGCAATCAGCCCCTGCATTTT

d_call: .
v_call: TRBV6-5
j_call: TRBJ1-4
clone_size: many
cdr3_aa: CASSYSTADNEKLFF
cdr3_nt: TGTGCCAGCAGTTACTCGACTGCAGATAATGAAAAACTGTTTTTT

d_call: TRBD2
v_call: TRBV4-2
j_call: TRBJ2-3
clone_size: few
cdr3_aa: CASSQPSGRTDTQYF
cdr3_nt: TGTGCCAGCAGCCAACCTAGCGGGAGAACAGATACGCAGTATTTT

d_call: .
v_call: TRBV15
j_call: TRBJ2-5
clone_size: .
cdr3_aa: CATSRGVETQYF
cdr3_nt: TGTGCCACCAGCAGAGGAGTGGAGACCCAGTACTTC

d_call: .
v_call: TRBV7-9
j_call: TRBJ1-1
clone_size: few
cdr3_aa: CASREDTEAFF
cdr3_nt: TGTGCCAGCAGAGAGGACACTGAAGCTTTCTTT

d_call: TRBD1
v_call: TRBV29-1
j_call: TRBJ2-1
clone_size: few
cdr3_aa: CSVPGGNEQFF
cdr3_nt: TGCAGCGTCCCAGGGGGAAATGAGCAGTTCTTC